A single sample is the source of the 14 T cell receptor beta chains below, sequenced in a study of blood T cell repertoires in COVID-19 (dated by TCRdb to the early 2020s). The protocol used for the library was the immunoSEQ multiplex PCR assay. The source is immuneACCESS, and TCRdb retained only in-frame sequences with V and J called. Part of the clones is not carried over; for the studies checked, unresolved V genes explain less than half of this, and the remainder is unexplained. The sample has 120,000 or so clones on record, approximately 68% of them singletons. The ten top clones hold around 2% of the sample. Input material: peripheral blood. These receptors were collected from a woman aged 70-85 years with acute or convalescent COVID-19.

The rearrangement joins TRBV3-1 (or the pseudogene TRBV3-2) to TRBJ2-1; the D gene is possibly TRBD2 (6 bases). Trimming left V 4 bases short and J 9 bases short, with 13 bases between. Germline values: CDR1 LGHDT, CDR2 YNNKEL (reference sequence). There are 13 residues in the CDR3. CDR3 in amino acids: CASSPLTRGEQFF. The CDR3 nucleotides read TGTGCCAGCAGCCCACTGACTAGAGGTGAGCAGTTCTTC.

This clone has just a few counts. The gene calls are TRBV7-2 and TRBJ2-1; 11 positions agree with TRBD1. The J segment lost 3 bases and the V segment lost 5 bases, leaving 3 bases of the junction unmatched. CDR3 length: 15 amino acids. Germline V gives CDR1 SGHTA, CDR2 FQGNSA. The CDR3 is CASSGQGADYNEQFF. The CDR3 nucleotides are TGTGCCAGCAGCGGACAGGGGGCTGACTACAATGAGCAGTTCTTC.

This chain connects TRBV6-1 to TRBJ2-1; 8 bases match TRBD2. The CDR3 has 17 residues. J lost 4 bases, V lost 1 base, and 9 bases had no gene match. CDR1 and CDR2 from the germline V gene are MNHNS and SASEGT. The CDR3: CASSEVGAGGPYNEQFF. The CDR3 coding sequence is TGTGCCAGCAGTGAAGTAGGGGCGGGAGGACCTTACAATGAGCAGTTCTTC.

This clone showed up just a few times. This chain connects TRBV28 to TRBJ2-2; 15 bases align to TRBD2. J lost 4 bases, V lost 5 bases, and 5 bases had no gene match. The CDR3 is 17 amino acids. The germline V gene encodes CDR1 MDHEN and CDR2 SYDVKM. CDR3 DNA: TGTGCCAGCAGTCCGGGACTAGCGGGAGGTTTCACCGGGGAGCTGTTTTTT. The encoded protein is CASSPGLAGGFTGELFF.

The chain joins TRBV9 to TRBJ2-6; unclear D gene. This CDR3 is built from 14 residues. The V gene's germline CDR1 is SGDLS and CDR2 YYNGEE. The ends were cut back, 4 bases at V and 6 bases at J, with 11 bases in the middle. The CDR3 loop is CASSPSYEANVLTF. Here the CDR3 DNA reads TGTGCCAGCAGCCCCTCCTACGAGGCCAACGTCCTGACTTTC.

The chain has TRBV27 and TRBJ1-2; 7 nucleotides match TRBD1. The J segment lost 11 bases and the V segment lost 3 bases, leaving 9 bases of the junction unmatched. CDR1 is MNHEY, CDR2 SMNVEV, per germline (reference sequence). CDR3 length: 13 amino acids. DNA of the CDR3: TGTGCCAGCAGTTTTCAACAGGGGAGAGGGTACACCTTC. Translated: CASSFQQGRGYTF.

This chain connects TRBV27 to TRBJ2-3; 8 bases fit TRBD2. The CDR3 is 15 residues long. The ends lost 5 bases at V and 3 bases at J; junction bases unmatched: 7. Per the germline V gene, CDR1 is MNHEY and CDR2 is SMNVEV (reference sequence). The CDR3 loop reads CASSNPGLGTDTQYF. The DNA for the CDR3 is TGTGCCAGCAGTAACCCGGGACTAGGGACAGATACGCAGTATTTT.

The rearrangement links TRBV19 to TRBJ2-2; 9 positions match TRBD1. Germline CDR1 LNHDA, CDR2 SQIVND (reference sequence). The CDR3 has 15 amino acids. The junction had 3 bases not matched to a gene; V was cut back by 4 bases and J by 3 bases. In DNA form, the CDR3 reads TGTGCCAGTAGTACAGGACAGGGGTACACCGGGGAGCTGTTTTTT. Encoded protein: CASSTGQGYTGELFF.

This chain uses TRBV7-2 with TRBJ2-4; 8 bases agree with TRBD1. V shed 3 bases and J 8 bases; nucleotides not matched to a gene: 6. CDR1 and CDR2 (germline): SGHTA, FQGNSA. This CDR3 is 14 amino acids long. In DNA form, the CDR3 reads TGTGCCAGCAGCTTGACAGGGGTTGGAGACATTCAGTACTTC. Translated: CASSLTGVGDIQYF.

There are a few counts of this clone. The CDR3 here is CASSPRGGADTQYF. For the CDR3, the DNA is TGTGCCAGCAGTCCGCGGGGGGGCGCAGATACGCAGTATTTT. This chain joins TRBV6-4 and TRBJ2-3; 9 positions match TRBD2. The CDR3 has 14 amino acids. Germline trimming cut 5 bases from V and 4 bases from J; bases unmatched to any gene: 4. From germline, CDR1 is MRHNA and CDR2 SNTAGT.

V and J are TRBV10-3 and TRBJ1-5, with 8 bases lining up with TRBD1. Germline CDR1 ENHRY, CDR2 SYGVKD. There are 15 residues in the CDR3. V shed 4 bases, J shed 5 bases, and the junction held 7 bases outside the gene matches. The CDR3: CAISVDRGNDQPQHF. The DNA of the CDR3 is TGTGCCATCAGTGTTGACAGGGGAAACGATCAGCCCCAGCATTTT.

The chain couples TRBV21-1 to TRBJ2-3; TRBD2 reflects the table's D call only, with no check against the DNA. TRBV21-1 is listed as a pseudogene. The CDR3 has 18 amino acids. CDR3 in amino acids: CASSKGGGGRASTDTQYF. CDR3 nucleotide sequence: TGTGCCAGCAGCAAAGGGGGGGGAGGTAGAGCTAGCACAGATACGCAGTATTTT.

J is TRBJ2-2 and V is TRBV19, with 7 bases that match TRBD1. CDR1 and CDR2 from the germline V gene are LNHDA and SQIVND (reference sequence). The CDR3 is 18 residues long. Trimming removed 5 bases from V and 1 base from J; junction bases left unmatched: 13. The CDR3 region has the DNA TGTGCCAGTAGTCAGTCGGGTGGGGGACAGAAGAACACCGGGGAGCTGTTTTTT. Protein product: CASSQSGGGQKNTGELFF.

This clone was counted only a few times. The chain has TRBV28 and TRBJ1-5; D is undetermined. There are 18 residues in the CDR3. CDR1 is MDHEN and CDR2 is SYDVKM in the germline V gene. V was clipped by 5 bases and J by 4 bases, with 24 bases between them. CDR3 sequence (DNA): TGTGCCAGCAGTACCATATGGGAAGATCTCCGAGGGAATCAGCCCCAGCATTTT. Translated: CASSTIWEDLRGNQPQHF.